The 29 T cell receptor beta chains below come from one sample, sequenced in a study of blood T cells in healthy people across ages. The second PCR ran roughly 6 to 11 cycles with a sample-barcoded 5' primer and J-beta primers. TCRdb recomputed calls from the 5' RACE reads with MiXCR, one row per CDR3 protein. This table has 1.5 million to 2 million distinct CDR3 sequences, roughly 28% appearing once. What was sequenced was blood. Receptors were obtained from a woman between 25 and 40 years old in good health.

This clonotype has only a few counts. V usage is TRBV7-9 and J usage is TRBJ1-5; no reliable D call. Trimming stripped 3 bases from V and 0 bases from J, with 9 bases between. The CDR3 covers 15 residues. CDR1 and CDR2 from the germline V gene are SEHNR and FQNEAQ (reference sequence). The CDR3 protein is CASSFFGDSNQPQHF. The CDR3 bases are TGTGCCAGCAGCTTTTTTGGGGATAGCAATCAGCCCCAGCATTTT. Variable domain in full (rest from reference TRBV7-9 and TRBJ1-5): DTGVSQNPRHKITKRGQNVTFRCDPISEHNRLYWYRQTLGQGPEFLTYFQNEAQLEKSRLLSDRFSAERPKGSFSTLEIQRTEQGDSAMYLCASSFFGDSNQPQHFGDGTRLSIL.

A note on this clonotype: This sequence may be a read error, since a much larger clone differs from it by one base. The chain is built from TRBV20-1 and TRBJ2-7, with D possibly matching TRBD1 (6 bases). CDR3 length: 13 residues. The ends were cut back, 6 bases at V and 6 bases at J, with 18 bases in the middle. CDR1 DFQATT and CDR2 SNEGSKA come from the germline V gene (reference sequence). DNA for the CDR3: TGCAGTGCCAACAGGGACGGGACCTGCGAGCAGTACTTC. Translated: CSANRDGTCEQYF.

Many counts were recorded for this clonotype. V is TRBV20-1 and J is TRBJ1-2; TRBD1 matches at 9 bases. Trimming cost V 1 base and J 7 bases; bases outside gene matches: 4. The CDR3 covers 13 residues. Germline CDR1 is DFQATT and CDR2 is SNEGSKA (reference sequence). The CDR3 region is CSARVQGAAGYTF. In nucleotides, the CDR3 is TGCAGTGCTAGAGTACAGGGGGCAGCTGGCTACACCTTC.

This chain joins TRBV15 and TRBJ2-5, with 8 bases fitting TRBD2. CDR1 is LNHNV and CDR2 is YYDKDF in the germline V gene (reference sequence). The CDR3 contains 18 residues. J gave up 2 bases and V 3 bases, and 14 bases lay outside the gene matches. CDR3 coding DNA: TGTGCCACCAGCAGGACCCCTGGCGGGGGGACGAAACAAGAGACCCAGTACTTC. Its protein is CATSRTPGGGTKQETQYF.

The rearrangement links TRBV6-6 to TRBJ1-3; D uncertain. Germline V gene data show CDR1 as MNHNY and CDR2 as SVGAGI (reference sequence). Trimming left V 6 bases short and J 4 bases short, with 16 bases between. This CDR3 is 15 amino acids long. The CDR3 DNA reads TGTGCCAGCAGCTCCGACGGCGCCCCCGGAAACACCATATATTTT. Amino acid sequence: CASSSDGAPGNTIYF.

The rearrangement links TRBV5-1 to TRBJ2-3, with TRBD2 matching 7 bases. There are 15 residues in the CDR3. CDR1 and CDR2 from the germline V gene are SGHRS and YFSETQ. The junction had 7 bases not matched to a gene; V was cut back by 4 bases and J by 2 bases. CDR3 in amino acids: CASSLGGIHTDTQYF. The CDR3 bases are TGCGCCAGCAGCCTGGGGGGGATCCACACAGATACGCAGTATTTT.

About this clonotype itself: A much larger clone lies one base from this, so it may be a read error. The chain couples TRBV15 to TRBJ2-1; 7 bases line up with TRBD2. V shed 5 bases, J shed 10 bases, and the junction held 11 bases outside the gene matches. Germline V CDR1 and CDR2: LNHNV, YYDKDF (reference sequence). The CDR3 has 14 amino acids. CDR3 sequence: CATSLGGEGYEQFF. The CDR3 nucleotides are TGTGCCACCAGCCTCGGCGGGGAGGGATACGAGCAGTTCTTC.

Note on this clonotype: It may be a read error: a sequence one base away is much more abundant. The chain uses TRBV7-2 and TRBJ1-1, with 8 nucleotides matching TRBD1. The germline V gene has CDR1 SGHTA and CDR2 FQGNSA. With V trimmed by 5 bases and J by 3 bases, 5 bases remained unmatched. The CDR3 consists of 14 residues. The CDR3 reads CASSRQGIYTEAFF. CDR3 coding DNA: TGTGCCAGCAGCCGACAGGGGATTTACACTGAAGCTTTCTTT.

At least ten counts were recorded for this clonotype. The chain has TRBV20-1 and TRBJ2-7, with 7 bases aligning to TRBD1. This CDR3 comprises 12 residues. Germline V gene data show CDR1 as DFQATT and CDR2 as SNEGSKA (reference sequence). Germline trimming cut 1 base from V and 7 bases from J; bases unmatched to any gene: 4. The CDR3 DNA is TGCAGTGCTAGAGGCGACAGGGAGGAGCAGTACTTC. The encoded protein is CSARGDREEQYF.

V gene TRBV20-1 combines with J gene TRBJ1-2; TRBD1 matches 7 bases. With 6 bases clipped from V and 6 bases from J, the junction kept 7 bases outside the gene matches. Germline CDR1 DFQATT, CDR2 SNEGSKA (reference sequence). The length of the CDR3 is 12 residues. CDR3 nucleotide sequence: TGCAGTGCCAGCCGCAGGGGGGATGGCTACACCTTC. Translating it yields CSASRRGDGYTF.

This clonotype was detected a few times. This may arise from a read error, as a much more abundant clone is one base away. The chain uses TRBV7-2 and TRBJ2-3; no definite D call. The germline CDR1 and CDR2 sequences are SGHTA and FQGNSA. Trimming cost V 5 bases and J 5 bases, with 8 bases left between them. The CDR3 sequence is 12 residues long. Here the CDR3 DNA reads TGTGCCAGCAGCCCCTACAGAGATACGCAGTATTTT. Amino acids: CASSPYRDTQYF.

The sample holds a few counts of this clonotype. The CDR3 region has the DNA TGTGCCAGCAGCGTAGATCCAGGGGGCTTCTACAATGAGCAGTTCTTC. This gives the protein CASSVDPGGFYNEQFF. This chain uses TRBV9 with TRBJ2-1; TRBD1 matches 8 bases. With 0 bases clipped from V and 3 bases from J, the junction kept 5 bases outside the gene matches. This CDR3 spans 16 amino acids. Per the germline V gene, CDR1 is SGDLS and CDR2 is YYNGEE.

This clonotype was detected a few times. Relative to the germline gene, one junction end is altered; a read error may explain this. The chain joins TRBV7-8 to TRBJ2-7; 9 bases align to TRBD1. CDR3 length equals 15 residues. Germline V gene sequence: CDR1 SGHVS, CDR2 FQNEAQ. CDR3 DNA: TGTGCCTGCAGCGTAACCGGGACAGGGAGCTACGAGCAGTACTTC. Its translation: CACSVTGTGSYEQYF. Together with reference TRBV7-8 and TRBJ2-7, the CDR3 gives the full variable domain: GAGVSQSPRYKVAKRGQDVALRCDPISGHVSLFWYQQALGQGPEFLTYFQNEAQLDKSGLPSDRFFAERPEGSVSTLKIQRTQQEDSAVYLCACSVTGTGSYEQYFGPGTRLTVT.

This sequence joins TRBV20-1 and TRBJ2-5; TRBD2 is a possible D gene (5 bases). Deletions cut 6 bases from V and 5 bases from J, with 22 bases between. CDR1 DFQATT and CDR2 SNEGSKA come from the germline V gene (reference sequence). This CDR3 is 15 amino acids long. CDR3 coding DNA: TGCAGTGCCACCCGGGCTAGCAACCCCACCGAGACCCAGTACTTC. Its translation is CSATRASNPTETQYF.

This clonotype came up many times. The genes are TRBV6-4 and TRBJ2-1; TRBD1 is a possible D gene (5 bases). CDR3 length: 12 residues. From germline, CDR1 is MRHNA and CDR2 SNTAGT. Trimming removed 3 bases from V and 10 bases from J, with 10 bases in between. The CDR3 nucleotides are TGTGCCAGCAGTGAAGCCCAGGGAGAGCAGTTCTTC. Its protein is CASSEAQGEQFF.

Regarding this clonotype: At one end the junction does not follow the germline gene, possibly because of a read error. This sequence joins TRBV6-2 or TRBV6-3 and TRBJ1-2; tentative D call: TRBD1 (6 bases). Germline CDR1 reads MNHEY; CDR2 reads SVGEGT. The CDR3 sequence is 13 residues long. The DNA of the CDR3 is TGTGCCAGCACCTATGGACAGCGCTATGACTACACCTTC. Amino acid sequence: CASTYGQRYDYTF.

In this sample, this clonotype turned up once. The CDR3 DNA follows: TGTGCCAGCAGTTACGGGACTAGCGGGGGAATCTACAATGAGCAGTTCTTC. Protein sequence: CASSYGTSGGIYNEQFF. The rearrangement joins TRBV6-2 or TRBV6-3 to TRBJ2-1; 14 bases agree with TRBD2. The CDR3 has 17 amino acids. Losses at the gene ends were 2 bases for V and 3 bases for J; bases not matched to a gene: 3. From germline, CDR1 is MNHEY and CDR2 SVGEGT.

In regard to this clonotype: A read error is possible here, since a much larger clone lies one base away. This chain links TRBV20-1 with TRBJ1-2; D ambiguous. Germline values: CDR1 DFQATT, CDR2 SNEGSKA (reference sequence). V was shortened by 6 bases and J by 4 bases, with 12 bases between the two germline ends. The CDR3 has 12 amino acids. CDR3 in DNA: TGCAGTGCCACCCGTGGAACCTATGGCTACACCTTC. This gives the protein CSATRGTYGYTF.

Only one count was recorded for this clonotype. This rearrangement joins TRBV5-6 to TRBJ2-7; D may be TRBD1 (9 bases). The V and J ends lost 4 bases and 9 bases respectively, with 20 bases between them. This CDR3 comprises 14 residues. Germline-derived CDR1 and CDR2 are SGHDT and YYEEEE. CDR3 residues: CASSATGGAGGQYF. The CDR3 region has the DNA TGTGCCAGCAGCGCTACAGGGGGCGCGGGGGGGCAGTACTTC.

The chain carries TRBV9 and TRBJ1-4; 7 positions match TRBD1. The CDR3 runs 15 residues. V lost 4 bases and J lost 5; bases outside the gene matches: 8. The germline gives CDR1 SGDLS, CDR2 YYNGEE. The CDR3 here is CASSPRQGLNEKLFF. CDR3 in DNA: TGTGCCAGCAGCCCACGACAGGGTTTAAATGAAAAACTGTTTTTT.

This clonotype was seen only a few times. The chain has TRBV5-5 and TRBJ2-1; maybe TRBD1 (6 bases). The germline gives CDR1 SGHKS, CDR2 YYEKEE (reference sequence). CDR3 size: 16 residues. V lost 0 bases and J 2 bases, leaving 12 bases between the germline ends. The CDR3 nucleotides are TGTGCCAGCAGCTTGGTAACAGGGCTGCCCTACAATGAGCAGTTCTTC. Residues: CASSLVTGLPYNEQFF.

In the case of this clonotype: A single base separates this from a much larger clone, so it may be a read error. The chain links TRBV20-1 to TRBJ2-1; D remains ambiguous. The DNA matches TRBJ2-7 better at its end, which makes the J call doubtful. Looked up from germline, CDR1 is DFQATT and CDR2 is SNEGSKA (reference sequence). This CDR3 spans 16 amino acids. The CDR3 DNA follows: TGCAGTGCCCTTCAGTTGGTAGGTCTCTCCTACAATGAGCAGTACTTC. It yields the protein CSALQLVGLSYNEQYF.

This clonotype was seen more than once but under ten times. The chain joins TRBV4-1 to TRBJ2-5; a weak D match, TRBD1 (5 bases). The germline V and J ends were trimmed by 0 bases and 2 bases, with 13 bases remaining between them. Germline V lookup: CDR1 MGHRA, CDR2 YSYEKL. CDR3 length: 16 residues. The CDR3 here is CASSQESVQGQETQYF. The CDR3 bases are TGCGCCAGCAGCCAAGAAAGTGTTCAGGGACAAGAGACCCAGTACTTC.

CDR3 DNA: TGTGCCAGCACCCCCCCAAAGGGGGGCACTGAAGCTTTCTTT. Its protein product is CASTPPKGGTEAFF. The genes are TRBV28 and TRBJ1-1; D is possibly TRBD1 (6 bases). This CDR3 is built from 14 residues. V lost 7 bases and J 4 bases, leaving 16 bases between the germline ends. Germline lookup yields CDR1 MDHEN and CDR2 SYDVKM. The full variable domain, with the rest looked up from reference TRBV28 and TRBJ1-1, is DVKVTQSSRYLVKRTGEKVFLECVQDMDHENMFWYRQDPGLGLRLIYFSYDVKMKEKGDIPEGYSVSREKKERFSLILESASTNQTSMYLCASTPPKGGTEAFFGQGTRLTVV.

With regard to this clonotype: The conserved phenylalanine or tryptophan normally closing the CDR3 is absent here, so this likely arose from a read error. The CDR3 loop reads CASSLKGRASGIVYEQYS. DNA of the CDR3: TGTGCCAGCAGTTTAAAGGGCCGGGCTAGCGGGATTGTCTACGAGCAGTACTCC. The V call is TRBV12-3 or TRBV12-4, the J call TRBJ2-7; 9 nucleotides agree with TRBD2. There are 18 residues in the CDR3. The V segment lost 2 bases and the J segment 3 bases; nucleotides outside the gene matches: 14.

Note on this clonotype: This may come from a read error, since a much larger clone is one base off. The chain employs TRBV12-3 or TRBV12-4 and TRBJ2-5, with 9 nucleotides matching TRBD1. This CDR3 region has 16 residues. V gave up 7 bases and J gave up 11 bases; unmatched junction bases: 20. CDR3 loop: CASMATPGQGCTEQYF. CDR3 DNA sequence: TGTGCCAGCATGGCAACCCCGGGACAGGGTTGTACGGAGCAGTACTTC.

The chain recombines TRBV29-1 with TRBJ2-7; D is undetermined. The J call may be faulty, since TRBJ2-5 better matches the DNA end. Germline values: CDR1 SQVTM, CDR2 ANQGSEA. The CDR3 has 12 residues. Here the CDR3 DNA reads TGCAGCGTCGGTCTAGGAGTAGAGACCCAGTACTTC. It codes for CSVGLGVETQYF.

The sample holds many counts of this clonotype. The V call is TRBV29-1, the J call TRBJ2-7; 9 bases agree with TRBD2. The CDR3 length is 12 residues. The V gene end was trimmed by 4 bases and the J gene end by 3 bases; junction bases not matched to a gene: 1. Germline V gene lookup returns CDR1 SQVTM and CDR2 ANQGSEA. DNA of the CDR3: TGCAGCGTTGCTAGCGGGGACTACGAGCAGTACTTC. Protein sequence: CSVASGDYEQYF.

This chain uses TRBV10-3 with TRBJ1-1, with 9 bases matching TRBD1. Looked up from germline, CDR1 is ENHRY and CDR2 is SYGVKD. The CDR3 is 12 amino acids. The junction had 7 bases not matched to a gene; V was cut back by 10 bases and J by 7 bases. This CDR3 reads CATWDREGEAFF. The CDR3 DNA is TGTGCCACATGGGACAGGGAGGGTGAAGCTTTCTTT.